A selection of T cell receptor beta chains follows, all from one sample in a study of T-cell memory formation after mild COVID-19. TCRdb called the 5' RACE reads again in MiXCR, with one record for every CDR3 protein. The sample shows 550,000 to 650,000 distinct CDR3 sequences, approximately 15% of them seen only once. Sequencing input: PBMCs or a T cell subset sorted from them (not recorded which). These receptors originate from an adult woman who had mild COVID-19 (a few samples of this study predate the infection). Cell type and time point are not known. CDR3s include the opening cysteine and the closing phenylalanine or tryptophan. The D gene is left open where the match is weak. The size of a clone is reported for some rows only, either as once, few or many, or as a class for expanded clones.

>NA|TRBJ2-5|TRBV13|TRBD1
CASQRQGWVETQYF
TGTGCCAGCCAGAGACAGGGGTGGGTGGAGACCCAGTACTTC
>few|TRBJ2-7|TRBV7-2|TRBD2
CASSLDGTSGSREYF
TGTGCCAGCAGCTTAGACGGGACTAGCGGGAGTAGGGAGTACTTC
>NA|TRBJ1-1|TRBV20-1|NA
CSASPGTVEAFF
TGCAGTGCTAGTCCAGGGACGGTTGAAGCTTTCTTT
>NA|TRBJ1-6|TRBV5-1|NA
CASSLAPGGGPLHF
TGCGCCAGCAGCTTGGCCCCAGGCGGGGGGCCCCTCCACTTT
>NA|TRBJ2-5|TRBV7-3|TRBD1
CASSRGQGRQETQYF
TGTGCCAGCAGCAGAGGACAGGGCCGACAAGAGACCCAGTACTTC
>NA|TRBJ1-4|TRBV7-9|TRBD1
CASSTQGAIGLVWEKLFF
TGTGCCAGCAGCACTCAGGGGGCCATTGGGCTCGTGTGGGAAAAACTGTTTTTT
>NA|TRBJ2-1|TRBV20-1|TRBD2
CSAKVMGLEQFF
TGCAGTGCTAAAGTGATGGGACTAGAGCAGTTCTTC
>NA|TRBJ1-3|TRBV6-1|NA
CASSEEGILSGNTIYF
TGTGCCAGCAGTGAAGAGGGCATTCTCTCTGGAAACACCATATATTTT
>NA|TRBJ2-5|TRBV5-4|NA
CASSYDSRETQYF
TGTGCCAGCAGTTACGATTCTAGGGAGACCCAGTACTTC
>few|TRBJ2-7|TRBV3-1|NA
CASRFSPELEQYF
TGTGCCAGCAGATTTTCCCCTGAGCTCGAGCAGTACTTC
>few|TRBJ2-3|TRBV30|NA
CAWSVDFPQDTQYF
TGTGCCTGGAGTGTAGATTTCCCCCAAGATACGCAGTATTTT